These 12 T cell receptor beta chains came from one sample sequenced in a study of cytomegalovirus exposure and HLA in healthy donors (dated by TCRdb to about 2017). Library preparation employed the immunoSEQ multiplex PCR assay. A mixture of 60 forward primers for TCR Vbeta segments and 13 reverse primers for TCR Jbeta segments was used in the multiplex PCR. In TCRdb, the immuneACCESS table is reduced to in-frame sequences with V and J assigned. These tables do not hold every clone; where another copy was compared, an unresolved V gene accounts for under half, and the others remain unexplained. Present in this sample are 120,000 or so clones, roughly four fifths of which were seen just once. The ten largest account for around 1.8% of the sample. Sequencing was done on a sample of PBMCs. These receptors all stem from a man aged 18 to 30 in good health and CMV-seronegative.

This rearrangement joins TRBV7-9 to TRBJ2-7; 8 bases line up with TRBD1. The CDR3 has 15 amino acids. Per the germline V gene, CDR1 is SEHNR and CDR2 is FQNEAQ (reference sequence). V gave up 1 base and J gave up 2 bases; unmatched junction bases: 4. CDR3 sequence (DNA): TGTGCCAGCAGCTTAGACTTGGGACAGGCCTACGAGCAGTACTTC. Its protein is CASSLDLGQAYEQYF.

This chain connects TRBV7-9 to TRBJ2-5; D perhaps matches TRBD1 (5 bases). Trimming removed 1 base at V and 2 bases at J, with 14 bases between. The CDR3 is made up of 16 amino acids. Germline values: CDR1 SEHNR, CDR2 FQNEAQ (reference sequence). The CDR3 spells CASSLGLNRLQETQYF. The CDR3 nucleotides are TGTGCCAGCAGCTTAGGGCTGAACAGGCTTCAAGAGACCCAGTACTTC.

This clone was seen more than once but under ten times. The CDR3 coding sequence is TGTGCCAGCAGCTGGGGACAGGAGTTTGGGGAGACCCAGTACTTC. Its protein product is CASSWGQEFGETQYF. This chain connects TRBV5-4 to TRBJ2-5, with TRBD1 matching 8 bases. The CDR3 covers 15 residues. Per the germline V gene, CDR1 is SGHNT and CDR2 is YYREEE (reference sequence). Trimming at V came to 3 bases and at J to 5 bases, leaving 9 bases not matched to a gene.

In this sample, this clone turned up once. V is TRBV5-1 and J is TRBJ1-1, with D maybe TRBD1 (6 bases). V dropped 0 bases and J dropped 3 bases, with 15 bases sitting between them. CDR1 SGHRS and CDR2 YFSETQ come from the germline V gene. CDR3 length: 16 residues. CDR3 loop: CASSLALQGGYTEAFF. DNA for the CDR3: TGCGCCAGCAGCTTGGCCTTACAGGGCGGATACACTGAAGCTTTCTTT.

J is TRBJ1-2 and V is TRBV27; 7 bases map to TRBD1. Germline lookup yields CDR1 MNHEY and CDR2 SMNVEV (reference sequence). This CDR3 has 14 amino acids. V was pared by 4 bases and J by 3 bases, with 5 bases of the junction left unmatched. DNA of the CDR3: TGTGCCAGCAGTTATAGACAGGGAGACTATGGCTACACCTTC. This encodes CASSYRQGDYGYTF.

This clone was seen only once. This chain joins TRBV5-6 and TRBJ1-1; D is uncertain. CDR3 length equals 12 residues. Germline V gene lookup returns CDR1 SGHDT and CDR2 YYEEEE. The V end was cut by 5 bases, the J end by 8 bases, with 13 bases between. The CDR3 DNA is TGTGCCAGCAGTCGCGGATCGCTAGAAGCTTTCTTT. This sequence encodes CASSRGSLEAFF.

The CDR3 region is CASSLRGIDTEAFF. The CDR3 coding sequence is TGTGCCAGCAGCTTAAGAGGTATCGACACTGAAGCTTTCTTT. V and J are TRBV5-8 and TRBJ1-1; D remains unclear. The CDR3 spans 14 residues. V was clipped by 2 bases and J by 3 bases, with 11 bases between them. CDR1 SGHTS and CDR2 YDEGEE come from the germline V gene.

The V and J genes are TRBV27 and TRBJ1-1; 7 nucleotides match TRBD1. Germline V gene sequence: CDR1 MNHEY, CDR2 SMNVEV (reference sequence). The length of the CDR3 is 16 residues. V shed 5 bases and J 2 bases; nucleotides not matched to a gene: 11. CDR3 protein: CASSKTGKGENTEAFF. In nucleotides, the CDR3 is TGTGCCAGCAGTAAGACAGGGAAAGGAGAAAACACTGAAGCTTTCTTT.

The chain recombines TRBV2 with TRBJ1-1; D is uncertain. Trimming removed 7 bases at V and 4 bases at J, with 16 bases between. The germline CDR1 and CDR2 sequences are SNHLY and FYNNEI. The CDR3 runs to 14 residues. For the CDR3, the DNA is TGTGCCAGCACCGGACTAGGCAGGCCCACTGAAGCTTTCTTT. Its translation: CASTGLGRPTEAFF. Together with reference TRBV2 and TRBJ1-1, the CDR3 gives the full variable domain: EPEVTQTPSHQVTQMGQEVILRCVPISNHLYFYWYRQILGQKVEFLVSFYNNEISEKSEIFDDQFSVERPDGSNFTLKIRSTKLEDSAMYFCASTGLGRPTEAFFGQGTRLTVV.

The rearrangement joins TRBV18 to TRBJ2-1; 10 nucleotides match TRBD2. V dropped 6 bases and J dropped 1; count of bases not matched to a gene: 6. There are 16 residues in the CDR3. Germline CDR1 KGHSH, CDR2 LQKENI. CDR3 sequence: CASSSTSGVSYNEQFF. CDR3 sequence (DNA): TGTGCCAGCTCGTCCACTAGCGGGGTATCCTACAATGAGCAGTTCTTC.

Here the CDR3 reads CASSPQRGTGNTIYF. The CDR3 coding sequence is TGTGCCAGCTCACCACAGCGGGGGACTGGAAACACCATATATTTT. The chain joins TRBV18 to TRBJ1-3, with D possibly matching TRBD1 (5 bases). The CDR3 runs 15 residues. Germline CDR1 is KGHSH and CDR2 is LQKENI. The V and J ends lost 1 base and 2 bases respectively, with 9 bases between them.

The chain uses TRBV7-9 and TRBJ1-2; 7 bases fit TRBD1. The CDR3 is made up of 14 amino acids. J gave up 8 bases and V 4 bases, and 10 bases lay outside the gene matches. CDR1 and CDR2 (germline): SEHNR, FQNEAQ (reference sequence). The CDR3, as DNA: TGTGCCAGCAGCTCGACAGGGCGGGTAGAGGGCTACACCTTC. It encodes CASSSTGRVEGYTF.